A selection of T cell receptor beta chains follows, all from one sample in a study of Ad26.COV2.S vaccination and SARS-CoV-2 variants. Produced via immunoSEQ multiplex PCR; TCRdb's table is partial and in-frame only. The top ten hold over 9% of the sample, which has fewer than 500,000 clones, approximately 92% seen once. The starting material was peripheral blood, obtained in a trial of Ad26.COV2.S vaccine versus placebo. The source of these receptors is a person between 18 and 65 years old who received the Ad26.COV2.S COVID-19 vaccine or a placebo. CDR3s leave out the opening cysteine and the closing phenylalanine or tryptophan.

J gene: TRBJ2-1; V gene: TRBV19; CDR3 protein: ASSMRQGRYNEQF
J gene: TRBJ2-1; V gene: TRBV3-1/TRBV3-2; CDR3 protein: ASSPSLVSEQF
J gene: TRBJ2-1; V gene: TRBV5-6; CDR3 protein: ASTSGASYNEQF
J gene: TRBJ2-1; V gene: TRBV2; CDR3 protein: ASTSTSSYNEQF
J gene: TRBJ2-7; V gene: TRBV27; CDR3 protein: ASSLGTGAYEQY
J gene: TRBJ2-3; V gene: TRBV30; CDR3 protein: AWTGVDTQY
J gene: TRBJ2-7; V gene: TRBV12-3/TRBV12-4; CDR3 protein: ASSPDRPYEQY
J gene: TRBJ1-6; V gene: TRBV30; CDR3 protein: AWVQGSSYNSPLH
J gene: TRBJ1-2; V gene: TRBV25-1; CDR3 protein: ASSESVGEGYT
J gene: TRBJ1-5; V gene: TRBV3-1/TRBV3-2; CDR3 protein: ASSQAWGGDQPQH
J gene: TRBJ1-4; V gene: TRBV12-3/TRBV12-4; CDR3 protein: ASSSGTGGKLF
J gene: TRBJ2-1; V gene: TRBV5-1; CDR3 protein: ASSPGLARPNEQF
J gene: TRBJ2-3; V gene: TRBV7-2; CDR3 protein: ASSSSGSTDTQY
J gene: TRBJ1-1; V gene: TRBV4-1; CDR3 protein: ASSLGQSNTEAF
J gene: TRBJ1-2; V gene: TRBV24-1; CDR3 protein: ATRGTENYGYT
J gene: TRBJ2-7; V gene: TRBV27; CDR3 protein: ASSKVLGLAGYEQY
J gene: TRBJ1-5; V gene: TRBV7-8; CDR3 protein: ASSLVPSGTWDQPQH
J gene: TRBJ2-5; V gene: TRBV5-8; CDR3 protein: ASSPVGQEETQY
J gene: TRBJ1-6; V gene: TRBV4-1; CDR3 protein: ASSQVGQGLGSPLH
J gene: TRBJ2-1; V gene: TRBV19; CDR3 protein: ATRTSQTEGSSNEQF
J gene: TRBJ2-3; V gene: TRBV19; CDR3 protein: ASSMGVFTDTQY
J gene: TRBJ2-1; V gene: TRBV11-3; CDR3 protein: ASSTSSYNEQF
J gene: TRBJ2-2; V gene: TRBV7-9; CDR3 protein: ASSLPPGASRTGELF
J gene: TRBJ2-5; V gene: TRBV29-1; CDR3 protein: SASRATGETQY
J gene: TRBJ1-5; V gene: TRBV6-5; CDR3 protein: ASSPGGPSQPQH
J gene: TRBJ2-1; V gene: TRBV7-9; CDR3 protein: ASSLGLAGKNEQF
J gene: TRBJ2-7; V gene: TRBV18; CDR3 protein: ASSPPDGQLIYEQY
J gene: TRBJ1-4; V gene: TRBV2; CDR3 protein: ASSSRVDEKLF
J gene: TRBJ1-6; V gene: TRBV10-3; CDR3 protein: AISESWGTGQATNSPLH
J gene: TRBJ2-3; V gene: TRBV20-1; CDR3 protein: SASWTSGTTQY
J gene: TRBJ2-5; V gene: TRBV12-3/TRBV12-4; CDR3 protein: ASRVTGLETQY
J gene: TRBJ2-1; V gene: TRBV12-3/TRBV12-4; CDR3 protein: ASSPTSYNEQF
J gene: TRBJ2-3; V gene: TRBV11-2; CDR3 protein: ASSLGTPRDTQY
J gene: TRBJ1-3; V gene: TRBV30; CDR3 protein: AWSVHRGTGNTIY
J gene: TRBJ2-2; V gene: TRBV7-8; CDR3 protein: ASSLVTGELF
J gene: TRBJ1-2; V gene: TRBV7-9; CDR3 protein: ASSSPDRGVGGYT
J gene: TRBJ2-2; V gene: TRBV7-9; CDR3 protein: ASSLRTTGGGELF